This T cell receptor (beta chain) was captured by sequencing in a study of graft-versus-host responses after intestinal transplantation. Across the study: Each recipient received a multivisceral, liver-intestinal, or isolated intestinal graft. Induction with anti-thymocyte globulin, then tacrolimus and steroids for roughly three years, was given to all recipients.

In the case of this clone: Its antigen is not identified.

Findings and caveats of the study: GvH clones were identified in recipient marrow, with some first appearing in ileum or blood.

Generated by immunoSEQ multiplex PCR, the TCRdb table keeps only in-frame clones and is missing some. The top ten hold 1.6% of the sample, which has some 44,000 clones, about 95% seen once. Source: PBMCs, taken 330 to 350 days after intestinal transplant. The origin of this receptor is a human patient who received an intestinal transplant, so some T cells may come from the graft donor.

The DNA for the CDR3 is TGTGCCAGCAATGCCCCACTAGCGCTGAACTTTTCGAACACCGGGGAGCTGTTTTTT. As protein: CASNAPLALNFSNTGELFF. V and J are TRBV6-4 and TRBJ2-2; 7 nucleotides line up with TRBD2. V shed 7 bases, J shed 0 bases, and the junction held 17 bases outside the gene matches. Germline V gene lookup returns CDR1 MRHNA and CDR2 SNTAGT. The CDR3 has 19 residues.